The 28 T cell receptor beta chains below were found in one sample sequenced in a study of cytomegalovirus exposure and HLA in healthy donors (dated by TCRdb to 2016 to 2017). The library was built by means of the immunoSEQ multiplex PCR assay. A mixture of 60 forward primers for TCR Vbeta segments and 13 reverse primers for TCR Jbeta segments was used in the multiplex PCR. TCRdb mirrors the immuneACCESS table, restricted to in-frame sequences. Some clones are absent from its copies; in checked studies, under half trace to an unresolved V gene, and the reason for the others is unknown. The sample includes some 120,000 clones, with around three quarters observed a single time. The ten largest account for over 2% of the sample. Sequencing used PBMCs. The receptors were gathered from a man aged 25-45 years in good health and CMV-seronegative.

This chain joins TRBV7-6 and TRBJ2-6; perhaps TRBD1 as D (5 bases). The V gene's germline CDR1 is SGHVS and CDR2 FNYEAQ. Trimming cost V 2 bases and J 0 bases, with 17 bases left between them. This CDR3 is built from 19 residues. The CDR3 spells CASSLSSRGQFSGANVLTF. CDR3 DNA sequence: TGTGCCAGCAGCTTATCAAGTAGGGGCCAATTCTCTGGGGCCAACGTCCTGACTTTC. The entire variable domain, with the rest obtained from reference TRBV7-6 and TRBJ2-6, is as follows: GAGVSQSPRYKVTKRGQDVALRCDPISGHVSLYWYRQALGQGPEFLTYFNYEAQQDKSGLPNDRFSAERPEGSISTLTIQRTEQRDSAMYRCASSLSSRGQFSGANVLTFGAGSRLTVL.

This clone was seen more than once but under ten times. The chain links TRBV5-6 to TRBJ1-4; maybe TRBD1 (5 bases). Germline CDR1 is SGHDT and CDR2 is YYEEEE. The CDR3 contains 19 residues. The V and J ends lost 0 bases and 3 bases respectively, with 21 bases between them. The CDR3 loop reads CASSLGSQGSLRANEKLFF. In nucleotides, the CDR3 is TGTGCCAGCAGCTTGGGGTCGCAGGGATCGCTGCGCGCTAATGAAAAACTGTTTTTT.

A few counts support this clone. The chain is built from TRBV4-1 and TRBJ2-5, with TRBD1 identical over 8 bases. The CDR3 contains 17 residues. After removal of 0 bases from V and 2 bases from J, the junction contained 8 bases not matched to a gene. Germline V lookup: CDR1 MGHRA, CDR2 YSYEKL. The CDR3 DNA follows: TGCGCCAGCAGCCAAGAGGGCAGGGGGCTTCCGCAAGAGACCCAGTACTTC. Translated: CASSQEGRGLPQETQYF.

The V and J genes are TRBV9 and TRBJ2-3, with D maybe TRBD2 (5 bases). The CDR3 spans 17 residues. With 0 bases removed from V and 0 bases from J, the gap between germline ends came to 14 bases. Germline-derived CDR1 and CDR2 are SGDLS and YYNGEE. In DNA form, the CDR3 reads TGTGCCAGCAGCGTAGCTTCCGGGATTACTAGCACAGATACGCAGTATTTT. Amino acids: CASSVASGITSTDTQYF.

This chain joins TRBV5-5 and TRBJ2-1, with D perhaps TRBD2 (5 bases). The CDR3 spans 14 residues. In germline, CDR1 is SGHKS, CDR2 YYEKEE (reference sequence). Trimming removed 2 bases at V and 9 bases at J, with 15 bases between. The CDR3 DNA sequence: TGTGCCAGCAGCTTTACATTTGAGGGCAGTGAGCAGTTCTTC. Translating it yields CASSFTFEGSEQFF. Together with reference TRBV5-5 and TRBJ2-1, the CDR3 gives the full variable domain: DAGVTQSPTHLIKTRGQQVTLRCSPISGHKSVSWYQQVLGQGPQFIFQYYEKEERGRGNFPDRFSARQFPNYSSELNVNALLLGDSALYLCASSFTFEGSEQFFGPGTRLTVL.

The sample holds a few counts of this clone. The V gene is TRBV2, the J gene TRBJ2-7; maybe TRBD1 (7 bases). The V and J ends lost 6 bases and 5 bases respectively, with 20 bases between them. The CDR3 runs 15 residues. The germline gives CDR1 SNHLY, CDR2 FYNNEI. The CDR3, as DNA: TGTGCCAGCAGACTGAACAGGGGAGGTGGACACGAGCAGTACTTC. This gives the protein CASRLNRGGGHEQYF.

With respect to this clone: The same CDR3 can be traced to other DNA sequences in this sample. V usage is TRBV5-1 and J usage is TRBJ2-5; D uncertain. The CDR3 loop spans 11 amino acids. CDR1 and CDR2 from the germline V gene are SGHRS and YFSETQ. V was pared by 5 bases and J by 5 bases, with 7 bases between. The CDR3 region is CASSFEETQYF. The CDR3 bases are TGCGCCAGCAGTTTTGAGGAGACCCAGTACTTC.

The chain combines TRBV30 with TRBJ1-4, with D perhaps TRBD1 (5 bases). V lost 3 bases and J lost 3, with 17 bases in between. There are 16 residues in the CDR3. Germline CDR1 is GTSNPN and CDR2 is SVGIG (reference sequence). The CDR3 DNA is TGTGCCTGGAGAAGCTCTTGGGGGGTTCCTAATGAAAAACTGTTTTTT. It codes for CAWRSSWGVPNEKLFF.

V and J are TRBV10-3 and TRBJ2-1; 7 nucleotides match TRBD2. The CDR3 is 15 residues long. Germline-derived CDR1 and CDR2 are ENHRY and SYGVKD. Trimming took 0 bases from V and 6 from J; bases not matched to a gene: 5. The CDR3 loop reads CAISESAGVFNEQFF. CDR3 nucleotide sequence: TGTGCCATCAGTGAGTCCGCGGGAGTCTTCAATGAGCAGTTCTTC.

The rearrangement joins TRBV7-2 to TRBJ2-1; perhaps TRBD2 as D (6 bases). V was trimmed by 6 bases and J by 8 bases, leaving 20 bases between them. The CDR3 contains 15 residues. Germline V CDR1 and CDR2: SGHTA, FQGNSA. The CDR3 protein is CASRPWGERRHEQFF. In DNA, the CDR3 is TGTGCCAGCAGGCCATGGGGGGAGCGGCGCCATGAGCAGTTCTTC.

This chain links TRBV6-5 with TRBJ2-7, with D tentatively TRBD1 (6 bases). This CDR3 has 13 residues. Trimming took 4 bases from V and 2 from J, leaving 9 bases between them. Germline V gene sequence: CDR1 MNHEY, CDR2 SVGAGI. The CDR3 bases are TGTGCCAGCAGTTCCTGGACAGCCTACGAGCAGTACTTC. Amino acid sequence: CASSSWTAYEQYF.

This clone was detected a few times. The chain recombines TRBV7-9 with TRBJ2-7, with TRBD1 as a possible D gene (5 bases). The CDR3 sequence is 13 residues long. V was clipped by 2 bases and J by 2 bases, with 7 bases between them. CDR1 and CDR2 (germline): SEHNR, FQNEAQ (reference sequence). The CDR3 bases are TGTGCCAGCAGCTTACCAGGGACCTACGAGCAGTACTTC. Its translation: CASSLPGTYEQYF.

This clone was seen just once. The CDR3 sequence is CASSYSRWNEQFF. DNA for the CDR3: TGTGCCAGCAGTTACTCGAGGTGGAATGAGCAGTTCTTC. This rearrangement joins TRBV6-5 to TRBJ2-1; D unresolved. The CDR3 has 13 residues. V was clipped by 0 bases and J by 7 bases, with 7 bases between them. CDR1 MNHEY and CDR2 SVGAGI come from the germline V gene.

This chain uses TRBV28 with TRBJ2-1; 8 bases line up with TRBD2. J lost 4 bases, V lost 2 bases, and 4 bases had no gene match. CDR3 length: 15 residues. Germline CDR1 and CDR2: MDHEN and SYDVKM. CDR3 sequence reads: CASSLPGLEYNEQFF. The DNA for the CDR3 is TGTGCCAGCAGTTTACCGGGACTAGAGTACAATGAGCAGTTCTTC.

The chain employs TRBV4-3 and TRBJ1-2; D perhaps matches TRBD1 (5 bases). The germline CDR1 and CDR2 sequences are LGHNA and YSLEER. V lost 4 bases to trimming and J lost 4 bases, with 16 bases between them. The CDR3 sequence is 15 residues long. CDR3 nucleotide sequence: TGCGCCAGCAGCCGCGGGACGGGGGTCGGCTATGGCTACACCTTC. Protein product: CASSRGTGVGYGYTF.

The chain recombines TRBV7-9 with TRBJ2-3; 13 bases line up with TRBD2. V gave up 3 bases and J gave up 6 bases; unmatched junction bases: 3. Germline CDR1 and CDR2: SEHNR and FQNEAQ (reference sequence). This CDR3 has 15 residues. CDR3 sequence (DNA): TGTGCCAGCAGCTTCGGGACTAGCGGGACCGATACGCAGTATTTT. Its protein product is CASSFGTSGTDTQYF.

This chain links TRBV5-4 with TRBJ2-3; TRBD2 matches 8 bases. V trimming: 4 bases; J trimming: 2 bases; junction bases outside the gene matches: 6. Germline assignment: CDR1 SGHNT and CDR2 YYREEE (reference sequence). CDR3 size: 15 residues. CDR3 in DNA: TGTGCCAGCAGCCACACTAGCGGCTTCACAGATACGCAGTATTTT. Translating it yields CASSHTSGFTDTQYF.

This rearrangement joins TRBV11-2 to TRBJ2-7; D remains unclear. The V gene lost 7 bases and the J gene lost 1 base, with 11 bases spanning the gap. The CDR3 is 13 residues long. The germline gives CDR1 SGHAT, CDR2 FQNNGV. The CDR3 DNA reads as TGTGCCAGCACTCAGACAAGGTCCTACGAGCAGTACTTC. Its translation is CASTQTRSYEQYF. The complete variable domain, with remaining parts taken from reference TRBV11-2 and TRBJ2-7, reads EAGVAQSPRYKIIEKRQSVAFWCNPISGHATLYWYQQILGQGPKLLIQFQNNGVVDDSQLPKDRFSAERLKGVDSTLKIQPAKLEDSAVYLCASTQTRSYEQYFGPGTRLTVT.

J is TRBJ2-7 and V is TRBV12-5; 7 bases are a match to TRBD1. The germline V gene encodes CDR1 LGHNT and CDR2 FRNRAP. The CDR3 sequence is 13 residues long. V gave up 6 bases and J gave up 1 base; unmatched junction bases: 3. CDR3: CASGQGRSYEQYF. In DNA, the CDR3 is TGTGCTAGTGGACAGGGGCGGTCCTACGAGCAGTACTTC.

The chain uses TRBV29-1 and TRBJ2-1, with 10 bases that match TRBD2. Germline CDR1 is SQVTM and CDR2 is ANQGSEA. The CDR3 runs to 16 residues. Unmatched junction bases numbered 14, after V lost 6 bases and J lost 6 bases. CDR3 protein: CSVLAPLAGVSNEQFF. The CDR3 DNA reads TGCAGCGTCCTGGCCCCCCTAGCGGGAGTTTCCAATGAGCAGTTCTTC.

The chain joins TRBV14 to TRBJ2-1, with a possible D match to TRBD2 (5 bases). Germline lookup yields CDR1 SGHDN and CDR2 FVKESK. Trimming took off 0 bases at V and 4 bases at J, with 7 bases between the two ends. The CDR3 runs to 14 residues. Written as DNA, the CDR3 is TGTGCCAGCAGCCAAGATCGGGGTTACAATGAGCAGTTCTTC. Its protein product is CASSQDRGYNEQFF.

The chain has TRBV11-2 and TRBJ2-7, with D perhaps matching TRBD1 (5 bases). In germline, CDR1 is SGHAT, CDR2 FQNNGV. Trimming removed 0 bases at V and 6 bases at J, with 12 bases between. The CDR3 runs to 14 residues. Written as DNA, the CDR3 is TGTGCCAGCAGCTTAGAAGGGTACAGGTTCGAGCAGTACTTC. As protein: CASSLEGYRFEQYF.

The gene calls are TRBV9 and TRBJ2-7; TRBD1 might be the D (5 bases). CDR1 and CDR2 (germline): SGDLS, YYNGEE. Trimming cost V 4 bases and J 6 bases, with 14 bases left between them. CDR3 length: 13 amino acids. The CDR3 sequence: CASSPGLVSEQYF. The CDR3 DNA follows: TGTGCCAGCAGCCCAGGGTTAGTAAGCGAGCAGTACTTC.

V usage is TRBV6-5 and J usage is TRBJ1-1; TRBD1 agrees at 7 bases. CDR1 is MNHEY and CDR2 is SVGAGI in the germline V gene. This CDR3 spans 13 amino acids. Trimming removed 7 bases from V and 5 bases from J; junction bases left unmatched: 7. The CDR3 here is CASNQGVRTEAFF. The DNA for the CDR3 is TGTGCCAGCAATCAGGGGGTAAGAACTGAAGCTTTCTTT.

J is TRBJ2-1 and V is TRBV10-1; 11 positions agree with TRBD1. The CDR3 contains 15 residues. Germline V gene data show CDR1 as WNHNN and CDR2 as SYGVQD (reference sequence). V dropped 3 bases and J dropped 8; count of bases not matched to a gene: 6. The CDR3 DNA reads as TGCGCCAGCAGTGATACCGGGACAGGGGGTCATGAGCAGTTCTTC. This sequence encodes CASSDTGTGGHEQFF.

The genes are TRBV18 and TRBJ1-5; D is perhaps TRBD1 (6 bases). The CDR3 runs to 18 residues. V gave up 3 bases and J gave up 4 bases, with 22 bases separating them. Germline V gene lookup returns CDR1 KGHSH and CDR2 LQKENI. This CDR3 reads CASSPTTGLGASNQPQHF. The CDR3 DNA follows: TGTGCCAGCTCACCCACAACGGGATTGGGGGCGAGTAATCAGCCCCAGCATTTT.

This clone turned up a few times. The chain recombines TRBV21-1 with TRBJ2-7; the tabulated D call, TRBD2, remains unverified against the DNA. TRBV21-1 is recorded as a pseudogene. CDR3 length: 13 amino acids. The CDR3 coding sequence is TGTGCCAGCAGCAAAGGGACTCCCTACGAGCAGTACTTC. Translated: CASSKGTPYEQYF.

The chain joins TRBV4-3 to TRBJ2-3, with 9 bases fitting TRBD2. CDR1 LGHNA and CDR2 YSLEER come from the germline V gene. The J segment lost 0 bases and the V segment lost 0 bases, leaving 10 bases of the junction unmatched. The CDR3 is 19 residues long. CDR3 in DNA: TGCGCCAGCAGCCAAGAGCCTAGCGGGACTCTGGGTAGCACAGATACGCAGTATTTT. Protein: CASSQEPSGTLGSTDTQYF.